What follows is one T cell receptor beta chain and its context. Its antigen is not identified. This sample is part of a study of cytomegalovirus exposure and HLA in healthy donors. Findings and caveats of the study: A few CMV-associated chains were confirmed in vitro to be specific for CMV antigens. Associated with cytomegalovirus, according to the listing, were 170 or so TCR beta chains.

Clones were sequenced by immunoSEQ multiplex PCR, and TCRdb holds only the in-frame ones, with some missing. The sample includes hundreds of thousands of clones, about nine tenths seen only once; the top ten take about 0.8%. CDR3 size: 14 residues. The germline V gene encodes CDR1 LNHDA and CDR2 SQIVND (reference sequence). J gave up 5 bases and V 11 bases, and 11 bases lay outside the gene matches. J is TRBJ2-1 and V is TRBV19; 8 nucleotides align to TRBD2. The receptor comes from a woman aged 18-29 years in good health and CMV-seronegative. Input material: PBMCs. The CDR3, as DNA: TGTGCCTCTAGCGGGTCAGCCCTGCACAATGAGCAGTTCTTC. Its protein product is CASSGSALHNEQFF.